Detailed here is one TCR beta chain. The target antigen is unknown. This sample is drawn from a study of cytomegalovirus exposure and HLA in healthy donors. Study results and limitations: Most of the CMV-associated TCR beta chains (in a later analysis) appeared to be HLA-restricted.

Germline CDR1 MGHRA, CDR2 YSYEKL. V gave up 4 bases and J gave up 7 bases, with 13 bases separating them. This CDR3 is built from 13 residues. With 60 Vbeta and 13 Jbeta primers, the PCR was carried out. The method was immunoSEQ multiplex PCR; TCRdb's version includes in-frame clones alone and lacks a portion of them. This repertoire shows some 130,000 clones, 79% found once; its top ten account for 6% to 7.5%. The chain recombines TRBV4-1 with TRBJ1-1; D uncertain. What was sequenced was PBMCs. The receptor comes from a man aged 35 to 55 in good health and CMV-seropositive. The CDR3 spells CASSPQSGYEAFF. CDR3 sequence (DNA): TGCGCCAGCAGCCCCCAAAGCGGATATGAAGCTTTCTTT.